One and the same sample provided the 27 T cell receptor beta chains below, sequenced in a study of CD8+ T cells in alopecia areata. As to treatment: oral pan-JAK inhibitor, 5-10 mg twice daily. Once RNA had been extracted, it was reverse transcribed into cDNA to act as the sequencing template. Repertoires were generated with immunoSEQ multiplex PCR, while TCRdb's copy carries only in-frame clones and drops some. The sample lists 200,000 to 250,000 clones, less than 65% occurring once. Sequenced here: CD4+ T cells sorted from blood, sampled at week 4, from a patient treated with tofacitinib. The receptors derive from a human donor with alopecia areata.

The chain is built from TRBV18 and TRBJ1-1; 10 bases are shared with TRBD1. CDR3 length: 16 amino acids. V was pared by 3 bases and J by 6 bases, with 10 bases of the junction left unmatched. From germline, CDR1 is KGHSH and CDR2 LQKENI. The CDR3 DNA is TGTGCCAGCTCACCCGGCTTACAGGGGACAGGGGCTGAAGCTTTCTTT. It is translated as CASSPGLQGTGAEAFF.

As DNA, the CDR3 is TGCGCCAGCAGCCAGCCACTAGGACGCGAGCAGTACTTC. Amino acids: CASSQPLGREQYF. The chain uses TRBV5-1 and TRBJ2-7; possibly TRBD2 for D (5 bases). The CDR3 is 13 amino acids. V was clipped by 4 bases and J by 6 bases, with 14 bases between them. From germline, CDR1 is SGHRS and CDR2 YFSETQ.

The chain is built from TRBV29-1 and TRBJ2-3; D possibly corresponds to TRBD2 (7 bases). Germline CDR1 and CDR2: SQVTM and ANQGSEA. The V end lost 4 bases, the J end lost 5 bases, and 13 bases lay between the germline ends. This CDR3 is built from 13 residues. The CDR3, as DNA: TGCAGCGTTGTGGAGGGAGGGGGAGATACGCAGTATTTT. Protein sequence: CSVVEGGGDTQYF.

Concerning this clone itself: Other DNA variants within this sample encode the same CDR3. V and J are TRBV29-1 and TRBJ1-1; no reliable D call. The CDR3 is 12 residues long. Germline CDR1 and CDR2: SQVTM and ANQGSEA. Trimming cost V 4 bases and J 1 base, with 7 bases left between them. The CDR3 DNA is TGCAGCGTTGGTCAGACGAACACTGAAGCTTTCTTT. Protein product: CSVGQTNTEAFF.

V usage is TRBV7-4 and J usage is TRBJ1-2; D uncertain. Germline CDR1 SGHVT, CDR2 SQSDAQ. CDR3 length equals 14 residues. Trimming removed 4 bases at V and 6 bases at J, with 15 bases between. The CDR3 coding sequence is TGTGCCAGCAGCTCTGTGGGCGGTCAGGATGGCTACACCTTC. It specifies CASSSVGGQDGYTF.

The CDR3 sequence: CSVAPGGSYNEQFF. The CDR3 DNA follows: TGCAGCGTTGCTCCCGGTGGGTCCTACAATGAGCAGTTCTTC. The chain is built from TRBV29-1 and TRBJ2-1, with D uncertain. The CDR3 sequence is 14 residues long. CDR1 and CDR2 from the germline V gene are SQVTM and ANQGSEA. V lost 4 bases and J lost 1, with 11 bases in between.

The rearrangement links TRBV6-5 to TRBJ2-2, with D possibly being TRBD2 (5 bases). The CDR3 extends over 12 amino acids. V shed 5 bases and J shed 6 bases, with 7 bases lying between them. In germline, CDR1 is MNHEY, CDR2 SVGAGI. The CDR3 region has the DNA TGTGCCAGCAGTACTAGGGCCGGGGAGCTGTTTTTT. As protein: CASSTRAGELFF.

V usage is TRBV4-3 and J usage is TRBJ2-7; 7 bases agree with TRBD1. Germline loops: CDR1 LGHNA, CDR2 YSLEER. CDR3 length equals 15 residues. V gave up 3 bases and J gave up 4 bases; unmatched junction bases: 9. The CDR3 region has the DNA TGCGCCAGCAGCCAGGCAGGGGGTACACCATACGAGCAGTACTTC. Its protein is CASSQAGGTPYEQYF.

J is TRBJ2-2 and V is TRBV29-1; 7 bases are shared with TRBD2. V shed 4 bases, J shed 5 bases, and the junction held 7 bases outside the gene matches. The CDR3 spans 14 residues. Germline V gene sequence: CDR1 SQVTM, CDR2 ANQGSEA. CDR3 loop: CSVVSGAGTGELFF. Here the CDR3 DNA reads TGCAGCGTTGTAAGCGGGGCTGGGACCGGGGAGCTGTTTTTT.

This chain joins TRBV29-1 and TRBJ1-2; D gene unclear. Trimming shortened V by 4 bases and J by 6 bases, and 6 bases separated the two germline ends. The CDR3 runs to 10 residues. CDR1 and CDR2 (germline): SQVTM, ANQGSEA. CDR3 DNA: TGCAGCGTTGGGACGGATGGCTACACCTTC. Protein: CSVGTDGYTF. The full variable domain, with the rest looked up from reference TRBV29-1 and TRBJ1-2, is SAVISQKPSRDICQRGTSLTIQCQVDSQVTMMFWYRQQPGQSLTLIATANQGSEATYESGFVIDKFPISRPNLTFSTLTVSNMSPEDSSIYLCSVGTDGYTFGSGTRLTVV.

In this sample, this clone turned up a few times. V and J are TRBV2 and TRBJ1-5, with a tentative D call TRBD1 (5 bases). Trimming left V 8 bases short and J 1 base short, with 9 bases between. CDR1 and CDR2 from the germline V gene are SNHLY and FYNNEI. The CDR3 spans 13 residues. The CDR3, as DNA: TGTGCCAGCCGACGACAGAGCAATCAGCCCCAGCATTTT. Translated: CASRRQSNQPQHF.

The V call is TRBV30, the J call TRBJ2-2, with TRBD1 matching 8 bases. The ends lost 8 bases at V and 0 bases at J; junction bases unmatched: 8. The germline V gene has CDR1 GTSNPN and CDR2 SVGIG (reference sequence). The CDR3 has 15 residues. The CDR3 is CAHLKGQANTGELFF. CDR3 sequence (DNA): TGTGCCCACCTGAAGGGACAGGCGAACACCGGGGAGCTGTTTTTT.

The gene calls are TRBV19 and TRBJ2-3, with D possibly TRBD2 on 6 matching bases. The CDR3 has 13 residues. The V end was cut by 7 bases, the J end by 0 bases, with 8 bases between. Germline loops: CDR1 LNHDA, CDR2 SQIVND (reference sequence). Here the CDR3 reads CASNAGSTDTQYF. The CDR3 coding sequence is TGTGCCAGTAACGCGGGAAGCACAGATACGCAGTATTTT.

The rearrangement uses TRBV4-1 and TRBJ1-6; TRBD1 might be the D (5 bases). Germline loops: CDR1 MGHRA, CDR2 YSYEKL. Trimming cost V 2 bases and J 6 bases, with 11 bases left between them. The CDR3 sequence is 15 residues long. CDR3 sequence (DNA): TGCGCCAGCAGCCAACTGGCGGGGGGTAATTCACCCCTCCACTTT. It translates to CASSQLAGGNSPLHF.

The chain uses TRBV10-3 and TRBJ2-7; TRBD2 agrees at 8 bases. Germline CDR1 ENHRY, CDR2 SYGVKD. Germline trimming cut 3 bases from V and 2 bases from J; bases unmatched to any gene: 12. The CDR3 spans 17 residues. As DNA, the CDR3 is TGTGCCATCAGTGAATTTTCAGGGACTAGGGTACCCTACGAGCAGTACTTC. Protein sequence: CAISEFSGTRVPYEQYF.

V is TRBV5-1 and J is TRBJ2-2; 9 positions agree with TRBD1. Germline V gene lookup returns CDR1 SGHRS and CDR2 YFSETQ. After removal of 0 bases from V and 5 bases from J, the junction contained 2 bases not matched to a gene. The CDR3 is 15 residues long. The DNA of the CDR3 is TGCGCCAGCAGCTTGGGGACAGGGGAGACCGGGGAGCTGTTTTTT. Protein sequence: CASSLGTGETGELFF.

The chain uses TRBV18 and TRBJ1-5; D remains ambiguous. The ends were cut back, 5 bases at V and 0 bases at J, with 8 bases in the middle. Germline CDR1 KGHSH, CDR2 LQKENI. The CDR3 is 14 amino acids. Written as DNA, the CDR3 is TGTGCCAGCTCATCAGACCATAGCAATCAGCCCCAGCATTTT. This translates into CASSSDHSNQPQHF. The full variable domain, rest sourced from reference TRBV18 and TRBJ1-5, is NAGVMQNPRHLVRRRGQEARLRCSPMKGHSHVYWYRQLPEEGLKFMVYLQKENIIDESGMPKERFSAEFPKEGPSILRIQQVVRGDSAAYFCASSSDHSNQPQHFGDGTRLSIL.

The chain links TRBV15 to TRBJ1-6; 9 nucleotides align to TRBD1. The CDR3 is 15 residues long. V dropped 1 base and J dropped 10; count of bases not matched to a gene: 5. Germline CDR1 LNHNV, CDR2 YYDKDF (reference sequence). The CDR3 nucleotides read TGTGCCACCAGCAGAGTGGGACAGGGAGGGTCACCCCTCCACTTT. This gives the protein CATSRVGQGGSPLHF.

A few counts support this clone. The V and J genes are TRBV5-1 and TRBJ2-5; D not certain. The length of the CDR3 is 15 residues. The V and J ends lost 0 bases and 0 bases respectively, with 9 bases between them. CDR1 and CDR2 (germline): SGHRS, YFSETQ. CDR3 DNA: TGCGCCAGCAGCTTGGAACCGCTGTACCAAGAGACCCAGTACTTC. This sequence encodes CASSLEPLYQETQYF.

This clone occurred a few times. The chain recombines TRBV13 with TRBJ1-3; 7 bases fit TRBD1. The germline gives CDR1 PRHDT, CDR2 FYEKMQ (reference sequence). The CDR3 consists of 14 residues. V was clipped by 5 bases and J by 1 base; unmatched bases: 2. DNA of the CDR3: TGTGCCAGCAGCCCGGGACAGTCTGGAAACACCATATATTTT. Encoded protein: CASSPGQSGNTIYF.

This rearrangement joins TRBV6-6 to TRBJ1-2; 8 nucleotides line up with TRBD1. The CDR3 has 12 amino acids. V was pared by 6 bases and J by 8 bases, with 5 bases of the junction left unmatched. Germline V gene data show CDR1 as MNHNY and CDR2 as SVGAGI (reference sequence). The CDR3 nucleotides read TGTGCCAGCAGGCGACAGGGGCAGGGCTACACCTTC. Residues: CASRRQGQGYTF.

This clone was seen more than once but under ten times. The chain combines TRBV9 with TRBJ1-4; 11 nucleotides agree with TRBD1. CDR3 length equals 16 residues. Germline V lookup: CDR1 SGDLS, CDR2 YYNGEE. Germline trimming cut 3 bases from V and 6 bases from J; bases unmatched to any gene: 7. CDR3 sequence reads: CASSAGQGALDEKLFF. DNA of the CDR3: TGTGCCAGCAGCGCTGGACAGGGGGCGTTGGATGAAAAACTGTTTTTT.

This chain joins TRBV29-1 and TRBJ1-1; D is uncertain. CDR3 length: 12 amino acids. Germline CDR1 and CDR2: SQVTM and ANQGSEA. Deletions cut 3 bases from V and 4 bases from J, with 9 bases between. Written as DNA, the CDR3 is TGCAGCGTTGACAGTTCTGGCACTGAAGCTTTCTTT. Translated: CSVDSSGTEAFF.

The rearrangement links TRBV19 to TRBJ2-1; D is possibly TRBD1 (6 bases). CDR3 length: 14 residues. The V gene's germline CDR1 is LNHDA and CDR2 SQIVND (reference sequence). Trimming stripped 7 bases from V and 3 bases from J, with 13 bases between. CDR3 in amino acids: CASKRDTGYNEQFF. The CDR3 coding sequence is TGTGCCAGTAAAAGGGACACCGGCTACAATGAGCAGTTCTTC.

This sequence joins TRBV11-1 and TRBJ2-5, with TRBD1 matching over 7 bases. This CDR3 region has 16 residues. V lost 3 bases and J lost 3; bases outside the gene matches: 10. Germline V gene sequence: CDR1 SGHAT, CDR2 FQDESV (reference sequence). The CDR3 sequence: CASSFHRDSWKETQYF. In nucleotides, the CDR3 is TGTGCCAGCAGCTTTCATCGGGACAGCTGGAAAGAGACCCAGTACTTC.

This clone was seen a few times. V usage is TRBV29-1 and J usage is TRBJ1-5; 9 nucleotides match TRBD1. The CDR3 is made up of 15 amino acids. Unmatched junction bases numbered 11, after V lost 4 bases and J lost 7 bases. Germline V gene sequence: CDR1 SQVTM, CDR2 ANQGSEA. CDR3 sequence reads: CSVASGTGMNQPQHF. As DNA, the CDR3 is TGCAGCGTTGCCTCCGGGACAGGGATGAACCAGCCCCAGCATTTT.

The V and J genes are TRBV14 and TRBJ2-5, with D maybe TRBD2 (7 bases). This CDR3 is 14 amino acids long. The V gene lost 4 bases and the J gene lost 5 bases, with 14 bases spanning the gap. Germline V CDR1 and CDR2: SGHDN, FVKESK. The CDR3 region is CASSPRTRGETQYF. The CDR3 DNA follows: TGTGCCAGCAGCCCCAGGACTAGGGGGGAGACCCAGTACTTC.